A selection of T cell receptor beta chains follows, all from one sample in a study of blood T cell repertoires in COVID-19. Clones were sequenced by immunoSEQ multiplex PCR, and TCRdb holds only the in-frame ones, with some missing. The repertoire holds a few hundred thousand clones, with 88% as singletons. The sequenced material came from peripheral blood. Receptor source: a man between 65 and 85 years old with acute or convalescent COVID-19. Each CDR3 is given with its conserved first and last residue. D genes are given only for firm matches. Some rows mark clone size as missing; the rest say once, few, many or name a class of expanded clone.

abundance,j_gene,d_gene,v_gene,CDR3aa,CDR3nt
.,TRBJ1-5,.,TRBV6-5,CASSSSRLASQPQHF,TGTGCCAGCAGTTCCTCCAGGTTGGCGAGCCAGCCCCAGCATTTT
.,TRBJ1-1,TRBD1,TRBV7-2,CASSFYRGPTEAFF,TGTGCCAGCAGCTTTTACAGGGGGCCCACTGAAGCTTTCTTT
.,TRBJ2-1,.,TRBV7-6,CASSLGRSYNEQFF,TGTGCCAGCAGCTTAGGGCGGTCCTACAATGAGCAGTTCTTC
.,TRBJ1-1,.,TRBV6-5,CASSSVNTEAFF,TGTGCCAGCAGTTCCGTGAACACTGAAGCTTTCTTT
.,TRBJ2-1,TRBD1,TRBV13,CASTRTGETNEQFF,TGTGCCAGCACTCGGACAGGGGAAACCAATGAGCAGTTCTTC
.,TRBJ1-1,TRBD1,TRBV6-5,CASSSNRGMNTEAFF,TGTGCCAGCAGTTCAAACAGGGGGATGAACACTGAAGCTTTCTTT
.,TRBJ2-5,.,TRBV18,CASSPAYQETQYF,TGTGCCAGCTCACCAGCGTACCAAGAGACCCAGTACTTC
.,TRBJ1-1,TRBD1,TRBV18,CASSPGQASNTEAFF,TGTGCCAGCTCACCAGGACAGGCATCGAACACTGAAGCTTTCTTT
.,TRBJ2-1,.,TRBV2,CASSEEGAGISGEQFF,TGTGCCAGCAGTGAAGAGGGGGCGGGAATCTCTGGTGAGCAGTTCTTC
.,TRBJ2-1,TRBD1,TRBV4-1,CASSQERGRQDNEQFF,TGCGCCAGCAGCCAAGAAAGGGGGCGACAGGACAATGAGCAGTTCTTC
.,TRBJ2-7,.,TRBV19,CASSIPGAAEQYF,TGTGCCAGTAGTATACCAGGGGCTGCCGAGCAGTACTTC
.,TRBJ2-1,.,TRBV6-1,CASSDAGAGGDEQFF,TGTGCCAGCAGTGACGCGGGGGCTGGGGGCGATGAGCAGTTCTTC
.,TRBJ2-7,TRBD2,TRBV7-2,CASSLGGPIQNEQYF,TGTGCCAGCAGCTTGGGAGGGCCGATACAGAACGAGCAGTACTTC
.,TRBJ2-2,.,TRBV6-5,CASSYGRENTGELFF,TGTGCCAGCAGTTACGGGCGGGAGAACACCGGGGAGCTGTTTTTT
.,TRBJ1-1,.,TRBV5-1,CASSSQAMNTEAFF,TGCGCCAGCAGCTCCCAGGCTATGAACACTGAAGCTTTCTTT
few,TRBJ1-2,.,TRBV28,CASSFGSVDYTF,TGTGCCAGCAGTTTCGGTTCGGTCGACTACACCTTC
.,TRBJ1-5,.,TRBV5-1,CASSLDGASNQPQHF,TGCGCCAGCAGCTTGGATGGGGCTAGCAATCAGCCCCAGCATTTT
.,TRBJ2-1,TRBD2,TRBV5-4,CASSLGGSPYNEQFF,TGTGCCAGCAGCTTGGGCGGGAGTCCCTACAATGAGCAGTTCTTC
.,TRBJ2-2,TRBD1,TRBV6-5,CASAFGTANTGELFF,TGTGCCAGCGCTTTTGGGACAGCGAACACCGGGGAGCTGTTTTTT
few,TRBJ2-2,.,TRBV10-3,CAISGSASENTGELFF,TGTGCCATCAGTGGTTCCGCTAGCGAGAACACCGGGGAGCTGTTTTTT
.,TRBJ1-6,.,TRBV11-2,CASSRDTPSSYNSPLHF,TGTGCCAGCAGCCGTGACACCCCAAGCTCCTATAATTCACCCCTCCACTTT
.,TRBJ1-2,.,TRBV29-1,CSVEDRVHGYTF,TGCAGCGTTGAAGACAGGGTCCATGGCTACACCTTC
once,TRBJ1-5,.,TRBV6-1,CASSERLGNQPQHF,TGTGCCAGCAGTGAACGGTTGGGCAATCAGCCCCAGCATTTT
.,TRBJ2-1,.,TRBV7-3,CASSQGYEQFF,TGTGCCAGCAGCCAGGGGTATGAGCAGTTCTTC
.,TRBJ1-4,.,TRBV30,CACPRRGNEKLFF,TGTGCCTGCCCCAGGCGGGGTAATGAAAAACTGTTTTTT
.,TRBJ2-1,.,TRBV24-1,CATSDTETDPTYNEQFF,TGTGCCACCAGTGATACTGAGACAGATCCTACCTACAATGAGCAGTTCTTC
.,TRBJ1-1,.,TRBV12-3/TRBV12-4,CASSRDSVAEAFF,TGTGCCAGCAGCCGGGACTCGGTCGCTGAAGCTTTCTTT